Included here is one T cell receptor beta chain sequence, with context. The antigen is not known. 60 Vbeta and 13 Jbeta primers were used in PCR. Measured with immunoSEQ multiplex PCR; TCRdb has only the in-frame clones, and not every one. The record lists approximately 58,000 clones, of which the ten most abundant hold under 7%. The entry originates in a study of cytomegalovirus exposure and HLA in healthy donors. The wider study: The early release's HLA-typed donors yielded about 85 million unique TCRs. Of the donors genotyped, about 390 in all, around 77% fell in the Caucasian-associated ancestry cluster.

Points from the study as a whole: Later findings reportedly placed an Asian-associated ancestry cluster below the approximately 700-donor mean for N-insertions.

In germline, CDR1 is SGHTA, CDR2 FQGTGA. Germline trimming cut 4 bases from V and 5 bases from J; bases unmatched to any gene: 7. The CDR3 has 15 residues. The sequence was collected from a man under 40 in good health and CMV-seropositive. The source material was PBMCs. This chain uses TRBV7-3 with TRBJ2-1; 8 nucleotides line up with TRBD2. CDR3 sequence reads: CASSYRGGGDNEQFF. CDR3 DNA sequence: TGTGCCAGCAGCTACCGGGGGGGCGGGGACAATGAGCAGTTCTTC.